This T cell receptor (beta chain) was captured in a study of T-cell reconstitution after alpha-beta-depleted transplantation in children. Study-wide results and caveats: Certain patients had high TCRbeta diversity at day 60, and it came from recipient T cells and thymic progenitors that survived. Diversity and T-cell counts at one year after transplant derived mostly from new T cells. Several hundred expanded graft clones reportedly were the source of alpha-beta T cells about two months after transplant.

This clonotype was recorded a few times. Its antigen remains unidentified. From germline, CDR1 is ENHRY and CDR2 SYGVKD. V dropped 5 bases and J dropped 3 bases, with 10 bases sitting between them. This CDR3 contains 13 residues. Unique molecular identifiers were built into the TCRbeta library. TCRdb re-called the PCR reads with MiXCR, one entry per CDR3 protein. This table holds some 290,000 distinct CDR3 sequences, approximately 20% found once. The chain has TRBV10-3 and TRBJ1-1; tentative D call: TRBD1 (6 bases). The source of this sequence is a male patient under 18 who had a stem cell transplant for acute lymphoblastic leukemia, so the T cells may come from the graft donor. Sequencing was performed on PBMCs, mostly from graft donor cells, taken 180 days after TCRalphabeta/CD19-depleted stem cell transplant. CDR3 bases: TGTGCCATCAGTTATCAGGGGTACACTGAAGCTTTCTTT. It codes for CAISYQGYTEAFF.